The 16 T cell receptor gamma chains below were found in one sample sequenced in a study of gamma-delta chains in newborns, infants, children (dated by TCRdb to between 2017 and 2020). The sequencing machine was an Illumina MiSeq. TCRdb reprocessed the public reads with the caller CATT; rows with the same DNA were merged afterwards. Present in this sample are under 1,400 gamma-chain clones, roughly two fifths of which were seen just once. The ten largest make up approximately 40% of the sample. Sequencing used blood. The receptors come from a child who was a newborn, infant or young child, either healthy, febrile or measles-vaccinated (not recorded which).

As to this clone: The protein in TCRdb stems from a much larger clone and differs at residues 11 and 12 from this DNA's translation, likely a read error; here the protein is translated from the DNA. The V gene is TRGV9, the J gene TRGJP. Trimming took 0 bases from V and 22 from J; bases not matched to a gene: 18. Germline CDR1 is GITISATS and CDR2 is ISYDGTV (reference sequence). This CDR3 is built from 16 residues. The CDR3 region has the DNA TGTGCCTTGTGGGAGGTGCAAGAGTTGGGCAACAACATCAAGGTATTT. Protein: CALWEVQELGNNIKVF.

This clone is hyperexpanded within its sample. The chain has TRGV9 and TRGJP. J lost 5 bases, V lost 2 bases, and 0 bases had no gene match. This CDR3 has 15 amino acids. Germline values: CDR1 GITISATS, CDR2 ISYDGTV (reference sequence). In DNA, the CDR3 is TGTGCCTTGTGGGAGGAAGAGTTGGGCAAAAAAATCAAGGTATTT. Translation: CALWEEELGKKIKVF.

V usage is TRGV9 and J usage is TRGJP. The J gene was missing in TCRdb and was found by matching the end of the DNA to germline. CDR1 is GITISATS, CDR2 ISYDGTV, per germline (reference sequence). CDR3 length equals 17 residues. V was pared by 2 bases and J by 4 bases, with 5 bases of the junction left unmatched. DNA of the CDR3: TGTGCCTTGTGGGAGGCGCATCAAGAGTTGGGCAAAAAAATCAAGGTATTT. This sequence encodes CALWEAHQELGKKIKVF.

Only a few counts were recorded for this clone. The chain is built from TRGV9 and TRGJP. TCRdb supplies no J gene; here it was assigned by aligning the nucleotide sequence to germline. Trimming at V came to 0 bases and at J to 5 bases, leaving 4 bases not matched to a gene. This CDR3 region has 17 residues. Germline lookup yields CDR1 GITISATS and CDR2 ISYDGTV (reference sequence). The CDR3 loop is CALWEVAEELGKKIKVF. The CDR3 region has the DNA TGTGCCTTGTGGGAGGTGGCCGAAGAGTTGGGCAAAAAAATCAAGGTATTT.

The chain employs TRGV8 and TRGJP1. V shed 3 bases and J 9 bases; nucleotides not matched to a gene: 1. The CDR3 has 11 residues. Germline CDR1 reads VENAVY; CDR2 reads YDSYNSRV. The CDR3 sequence is CATWDRWFKIF. The CDR3 bases are TGTGCCACCTGGGATCGTTGGTTCAAGATATTT.

This clone was counted only a few times. The chain combines TRGV8 with TRGJP1. No J gene was available from TCRdb, and it was assigned here by a germline match of the DNA. Germline V gene sequence: CDR1 VENAVY, CDR2 YDSYNSRV. The J segment lost 6 bases and the V segment lost 2 bases, leaving 0 bases of the junction unmatched. The CDR3 loop spans 12 amino acids. The CDR3 region has the DNA TGTGCCACCTGGGATACTGGTTGGTTCAAGATATTT. It codes for CATWDTGWFKIF.

Concerning this clone: The DNA is omitted, as the CDR3 cannot be located on it reliably, and the CDR3 follows TCRdb's listing. No J gene was assigned, while the V gene was called as TRGV4. Both ends counted, the CDR3 spans 30 residues. Germline lookup yields CDR1 EGSTGY and CDR2 YDSYTSSV. The CDR3 sequence is CATWVVIIRNSLAVEQHWLSQVSIGRIQHF.

Worth noting for this clone: The same CDR3 is also encoded by other DNA sequences in this sample. J is TRGJP and V is TRGV9. In the absence of a J gene in TCRdb, the DNA was matched to germline to assign it here. Germline CDR1 reads GITISATS; CDR2 reads ISYDGTV (reference sequence). V shed 3 bases, J shed 9 bases, and the junction held 11 bases outside the gene matches. The CDR3 is 17 residues long. The CDR3 reads CALWEPYGRLGKKIKVF. CDR3 DNA: TGTGCCTTGTGGGAGCCGTATGGGCGGTTGGGCAAAAAAATCAAGGTATTT.

This clone was recorded a few times. V and J are TRGV9 and TRGJP. Germline-derived CDR1 and CDR2 are GITISATS and ISYDGTV (reference sequence). The length of the CDR3 is 17 residues. The V and J ends lost 4 bases and 7 bases, in that order; junction bases with no gene match: 10. CDR3 sequence reads: CALWDGSQELGKKIKVF. CDR3 bases: TGTGCCTTGTGGGATGGGTCTCAGGAGTTGGGCAAAAAAATCAAGGTATTT.

In this sample, this clone turned up a few times. The chain combines TRGV8 with TRGJ1 or TRGJ2. The CDR3 is 12 residues long. J was trimmed by 12 bases and V by 0 bases; bases with no gene match: 8. Germline CDR1 and CDR2: VENAVY and YDSYNSRV. The CDR3: CATWDREEGKLF. CDR3 nucleotide sequence: TGTGCCACCTGGGATAGGGAAGAGGGGAAACTCTTT.

To note about this clone: The junction departs from the called germline gene at one end, perhaps through a read error. This chain joins TRGV4 and TRGJP1. No J gene is reported in TCRdb; it was inferred here by comparing the DNA with germline. The germline V gene has CDR1 EGSTGY and CDR2 YDSYTSSV. The length of the CDR3 is 17 residues. The CDR3 DNA follows: TGTGCCACCTGGGATGAGATTAGAGGAGCCACTGATTGGTTCAAGATATTT. This gives the protein CATWDEIRGATDWFKIF.

This clone was seen only a few times. The chain has TRGV9 and TRGJP. The J gene, left out of TCRdb, was set here by checking the DNA against germline. CDR3 length: 18 amino acids. Germline CDR1 is GITISATS and CDR2 is ISYDGTV (reference sequence). After removal of 0 bases from V and 2 bases from J, the junction contained 4 bases not matched to a gene. The CDR3 sequence: CALWEVMRQELGKKIKVF. For the CDR3, the DNA is TGTGCCTTGTGGGAGGTGATGAGGCAAGAGTTGGGCAAAAAAATCAAGGTATTT.

V gene TRGV9 combines with J gene TRGJ1 or TRGJ2. TCRdb is silent on the J gene; assignment here came from matching the DNA to germline. From germline, CDR1 is GITISATS and CDR2 ISYDGTV (reference sequence). Trimming removed 2 bases from V and 3 bases from J; junction bases left unmatched: 1. There are 12 residues in the CDR3. CDR3 protein: CALWEGYYKKLF. DNA of the CDR3: TGTGCCTTGTGGGAGGGTTATTATAAGAAACTCTTT.

A remark on this clone: Only one base separates this from a far larger clonotype, so it likely reflects a read error. V usage is TRGV9 and J usage is TRGJP. TCRdb does not report a J gene; here it was assigned by matching the DNA to germline references. CDR1 is GITISATS and CDR2 is ISYDGTV in the germline V gene (reference sequence). The CDR3 extends over 16 amino acids. The CDR3 DNA reads as TGTGCCTTGTGGGAGGTGCAAAAGTTGGGCAAAAAAATCAAGGTATTT. Translated: CALWEVQKLGKKIKVF.

This clone is categorized as large. The sample has other DNA sequences that encode this CDR3 too. The chain links TRGV9 to TRGJP. Matching the DNA to germline supplied the J gene, which TCRdb does not give. Germline V gene lookup returns CDR1 GITISATS and CDR2 ISYDGTV (reference sequence). With V trimmed by 1 base and J by 7 bases, 4 bases remained unmatched. This CDR3 is 16 amino acids long. The CDR3 region has the DNA TGTGCCTTGTGGGAGGTAGGGGAGTTGGGCAAAAAAATCAAGGTATTT. The encoded protein is CALWEVGELGKKIKVF.

Comments on this clone: This may come from a read error, since a much larger clone is one base off. This chain connects TRGV9 to TRGJP. TCRdb is silent on the J gene; assignment here came from matching the DNA to germline. CDR1 is GITISATS, CDR2 ISYDGTV, per germline (reference sequence). The CDR3 loop spans 15 amino acids. The CDR3 bases are TGTGCCTTGTGGGAGGTAGAGTCGGGCAAAAAAATCAAGGTATTT. This translates into CALWEVESGKKIKVF.